By sample share, the clone carrying this T cell receptor (beta chain) is medium-sized. This sample is part of a study of blood T cell repertoires in COVID-19. Produced via immunoSEQ multiplex PCR; TCRdb's table is partial and in-frame only. The sample yields 25,000 to 35,000 clones, 75% to 90% seen once. After removal of 6 bases from V and 0 bases from J, the junction contained 1 base not matched to a gene. CDR3 length equals 14 residues. The germline V gene encodes CDR1 LNHDA and CDR2 SQIVND (reference sequence). This chain connects TRBV19 to TRBJ1-1, with 10 bases matching TRBD1. Sample: peripheral blood. The TCR sequence derives from a human donor in a cohort sampled during active COVID-19. The CDR3 sequence: CASRTGGLNTEAFF. CDR3 nucleotides: TGTGCCAGTAGGACAGGGGGCCTGAACACTGAAGCTTTCTTT.